This passage covers 6 T cell receptor beta chains from one sample sequenced in a study of cytomegalovirus exposure and HLA in healthy donors (dated by TCRdb to 2016 to 2017). The method was the immunoSEQ multiplex PCR assay. The immuneACCESS repertoire file appears here via TCRdb, limited to in-frame rearrangements. These files lack a portion of the clones; in checked studies, under half of the deficit traces to unresolved V genes, and the cause of the others is not known. This sample comprises 90,000 to 100,000 clones, about 83% of them detected only once. 3.9% of the sample belongs to the ten largest clones. The sample was PBMCs. The receptor source for this set is a woman aged 25 to 39 in good health and CMV-seronegative.

This sequence joins TRBV4-2 and TRBJ2-4, with unresolved D. CDR3 length: 15 amino acids. Germline loops: CDR1 LGHNA, CDR2 YNFKEQ. With 1 base removed from V and 2 bases from J, the gap between germline ends came to 9 bases. CDR3 residues: CASSQGGYPKNIQYF. Written as DNA, the CDR3 is TGTGCCAGCAGCCAAGGAGGTTATCCCAAAAACATTCAGTACTTC.

CDR3 coding DNA: TGTGCCAGCAGTTTAGGGACAGGGGGCCTGGTTCCTGAGCAGTTCTTC. Amino acid sequence: CASSLGTGGLVPEQFF. The chain links TRBV28 to TRBJ2-1, with TRBD1 identical over 12 bases. The V segment lost 2 bases and the J segment 9 bases; nucleotides outside the gene matches: 8. This CDR3 has 16 residues. Germline-derived CDR1 and CDR2 are MDHEN and SYDVKM.

The chain joins TRBV6-1 to TRBJ2-7; 9 bases match TRBD1. This CDR3 has 13 amino acids. The trim removed 7 bases at V and 3 bases at J, leaving 4 bases unmatched. Germline-derived CDR1 and CDR2 are MNHNS and SASEGT. The CDR3, as DNA: TGTGCCAGCACTGGGGGACAGGGCTACGAGCAGTACTTC. Protein: CASTGGQGYEQYF.

V usage is TRBV7-6 and J usage is TRBJ2-1, with 7 nucleotides matching TRBD2. The CDR3 runs to 16 residues. The germline V gene encodes CDR1 SGHVS and CDR2 FNYEAQ. V shed 5 bases, J shed 2 bases, and the junction held 9 bases outside the gene matches. CDR3 nucleotides: TGTGCCAGCAGCCCCACCGGCGGGAGTACCTACAATGAGCAGTTCTTC. Its translation: CASSPTGGSTYNEQFF.

The chain links TRBV27 to TRBJ1-2; 7 bases are shared with TRBD1. The trim removed 4 bases at V and 3 bases at J, leaving 8 bases unmatched. There are 15 residues in the CDR3. In germline, CDR1 is MNHEY, CDR2 SMNVEV (reference sequence). The CDR3 is CASSYRGFQDYGYTF. The CDR3, as DNA: TGTGCCAGCAGTTACAGGGGCTTTCAGGACTATGGCTACACCTTC.

This chain links TRBV7-9 with TRBJ2-5, with no clear D. Trimming removed 3 bases at V and 1 base at J, with 9 bases between. Looked up from germline, CDR1 is SEHNR and CDR2 is FQNEAQ (reference sequence). The CDR3 sequence is 14 residues long. In DNA form, the CDR3 reads TGTGCCAGCAGCTTGGCGGCGGTCCAAGAGACCCAGTACTTC. Translation: CASSLAAVQETQYF.